These T cell receptor beta chains were read from a single sample in a study of blood T cell repertoires in COVID-19. The protocol was immunoSEQ multiplex PCR, while the TCRdb copy is restricted to in-frame clones and leaves out a portion. The sample has about 230,000 clones; approximately 80% are singletons. Specimen: peripheral blood. These receptors were taken from a woman aged 45-59 years with acute or convalescent COVID-19. CDR3s include the opening cysteine and the closing phenylalanine or tryptophan. D genes are given only for firm matches. Where a row states a size, it is once, few, many or the class of an expanded clone; other rows omit it.

TRBV10-3	-	-	TRBJ1-1	TGTGCCATCAGTGTTTCGGGCAGGGAGGACACTGAAGCTTTCTTT	CAISVSGREDTEAFF
TRBV6-5	-	-	TRBJ2-2	TGTGCCAGCAGTATAGACTTCGACCGGGAGCTGTTTTTT	CASSIDFDRELFF
TRBV12-3/TRBV12-4	-	-	TRBJ1-3	TGTGCCAGCAGGGTGGGGGCGAGAAACACCATATATTTT	CASRVGARNTIYF
TRBV19	-	-	TRBJ2-7	TGTGCCAGTAGTATTGGGGCAGTCCCCGACCCTTACGAGCAGTACTTC	CASSIGAVPDPYEQYF
TRBV10-3	-	-	TRBJ2-7	TGTGCCATCAGTGAGTCGTCGTCCGAGCAGTACTTC	CAISESSSEQYF
TRBV5-4	TRBD1	-	TRBJ1-1	TGTGCCAGCAGCCGACAGGGGACGAACACTGAAGCTTTCTTT	CASSRQGTNTEAFF
TRBV12-3/TRBV12-4	TRBD2	-	TRBJ2-7	TGTGCCAGCAGTTTTGGCGGGAGATACGAGCAGTACTTC	CASSFGGRYEQYF
TRBV5-1	-	once	TRBJ1-6	TGCGCCAGCAGCTTTGAGGGTTTGGATTCACCCCTCCACTTT	CASSFEGLDSPLHF
TRBV9	-	-	TRBJ2-5	TGTGCCAGCAGCTTTCAGACTAGCCAAGAGACCCAGTACTTC	CASSFQTSQETQYF
TRBV6-2/TRBV6-3	TRBD1	-	TRBJ2-7	TGTGCCAGCAGTCCAGGGGGAGAGCAGTACTTC	CASSPGGEQYF
TRBV6-5	-	-	TRBJ2-7	TGTGCCAGCAGCAATATTCGGGATTACGAGCAGTACTTC	CASSNIRDYEQYF
TRBV5-1	TRBD1	-	TRBJ2-7	TGCGCCAGCAGCTCCGGGACAGGGTCCGTCGAGCAGTACTTC	CASSSGTGSVEQYF
TRBV30	-	-	TRBJ1-2	TGTGCCTGGACAGCCCGAACAGGGTCTGGCTACACCTTC	CAWTARTGSGYTF
TRBV6-5	-	-	TRBJ2-5	TGTGCCAGCCACCAGGGAGGACTTTGGGAGACCCAGTACTTC	CASHQGGLWETQYF
TRBV19	-	-	TRBJ2-2	TGTGCCAGTAGAAAAACAGGGTGGGAGACCGGGGAGCTGTTTTTT	CASRKTGWETGELFF
TRBV29-1	TRBD2	-	TRBJ2-3	TGTAGCGTTGTAAGTCAGGGAGGGACAGATACGCAGTATTTT	CSVVSQGGTDTQYF
TRBV18	-	-	TRBJ2-1	TGTGCCAGCTCACCGGAGGGGTTCAAGAATGAGCAGTTCTTC	CASSPEGFKNEQFF
TRBV4-2	-	-	TRBJ1-5	TGTGCCAGCAGCTTTCAGGGGATCAATCAGCCCCAGCATTTT	CASSFQGINQPQHF
TRBV6-5	-	-	TRBJ1-6	TGTGCCAGCAGTTACTCGAGGGTATCCCATAATTCACCCCTCCACTTT	CASSYSRVSHNSPLHF
TRBV20-1	TRBD2	-	TRBJ2-3	TGCAGTGCTGGGGGGGGAGATACGCAGTATTTT	CSAGGGDTQYF